This T cell receptor beta chain was sequenced in a study of control samples from healthy donors and cancer patients. TCRdb's copy holds only in-frame clones and misses some; the assay was immunoSEQ multiplex PCR. The profile covers about 170,000 clones, with roughly 91% appearing a single time and roughly 1.6% taken by the ten largest. CDR3 length equals 12 residues. V dropped 6 bases and J dropped 3 bases, with 6 bases sitting between them. Germline V gene lookup returns CDR1 LGHDT and CDR2 YNNKEL (reference sequence). The V gene is TRBV3-1 (or the pseudogene TRBV3-2), the J gene TRBJ2-1; no clear D gene. The clonotype was recovered from a woman aged 25 to 39 in good health. The sample taken for sequencing was blood. The CDR3 DNA is TGTGCCAGCAGGACAAACTACAATGAGCAGTTCTTC. Its translation is CASRTNYNEQFF.